These 24 T cell receptor beta chains were sequenced from one sample in a study of blood T cell repertoires in COVID-19. Only in-frame clones appear in the TCRdb table, and some are missing; sequencing was by immunoSEQ multiplex PCR. There are under 300,000 clones in the sample; around 86% occur only once, and approximately 3% lies in the top ten. Material for sequencing was peripheral blood. These receptors were collected from a woman between 25 and 40 years old with active or convalescent COVID-19.

The chain carries TRBV6-5 and TRBJ1-1, with 8 bases lining up with TRBD1. Germline V lookup: CDR1 MNHEY, CDR2 SVGAGI. Germline trimming cut 10 bases from V and 6 bases from J; bases unmatched to any gene: 7. The CDR3 loop spans 12 amino acids. This chain's CDR3 is CATRTGIAEAFF. CDR3 bases: TGTGCCACTAGGACAGGGATCGCTGAAGCTTTCTTT.

The rearrangement uses TRBV4-3 and TRBJ2-1; 14 nucleotides match TRBD2. The CDR3 is made up of 14 amino acids. CDR1 is LGHNA, CDR2 YSLEER, per germline. Trimming removed 4 bases from V and 10 bases from J; junction bases left unmatched: 3. The CDR3 nucleotides are TGCGCCAGCAGCCCGACTAGCGGGGGGGCAGAGCAGTTCTTC. Encoded protein: CASSPTSGGAEQFF.

This clone is a singleton in its sample. DNA for the CDR3: TGTGCCAGCAGCGTAGGTCCAGGGACAGCTTCCTACAATGAGCAGTTCTTC. This encodes CASSVGPGTASYNEQFF. The rearrangement links TRBV9 to TRBJ2-1; 7 nucleotides match TRBD1. Per germline, CDR1 SGDLS and CDR2 YYNGEE. The CDR3 covers 17 residues. After removal of 0 bases from V and 1 base from J, the junction contained 7 bases not matched to a gene.

The V gene is TRBV7-9, the J gene TRBJ1-2; D unclear. The germline V gene encodes CDR1 SEHNR and CDR2 FQNEAQ (reference sequence). The CDR3 covers 15 residues. Between the trimmed V and J ends, which lost 2 bases and 4 bases, there was a span of 14 bases. CDR3 DNA: TGTGCCAGCAGCTTATTAGCTACGGGGATCTATGGCTACACCTTC. It encodes CASSLLATGIYGYTF.

The chain combines TRBV15 with TRBJ2-4; D might be TRBD1 (7 bases). The V end lost 2 bases, the J end lost 9 bases, and 23 bases lay between the germline ends. The CDR3 is 17 residues long. Germline assignment: CDR1 LNHNV and CDR2 YYDKDF (reference sequence). The DNA for the CDR3 is TGTGCCACCAGCAGATCGGGGGACAGACGGACTTGGGGCATTCAGTACTTC. Its protein is CATSRSGDRRTWGIQYF.

The chain joins TRBV30 to TRBJ2-5, with TRBD2 matching over 9 bases. The CDR3 has 13 amino acids. In germline, CDR1 is GTSNPN, CDR2 SVGIG (reference sequence). Unmatched junction bases numbered 2, after V lost 4 bases and J lost 2 bases. The CDR3 DNA sequence: TGTGCCTGGATTAGCGGGGGACAAGAGACCCAGTACTTC. Amino acid sequence: CAWISGGQETQYF.

The chain combines TRBV4-3 with TRBJ1-4; perhaps TRBD1 as D (6 bases). This CDR3 comprises 16 residues. CDR1 LGHNA and CDR2 YSLEER come from the germline V gene. V gave up 1 base and J gave up 8 bases, with 17 bases separating them. The DNA for the CDR3 is TGCGCCAGCAGCCAAGGGTTGCACAGGGAAGGCGAAAAACTGTTTTTT. Protein: CASSQGLHREGEKLFF.

This chain links TRBV19 with TRBJ1-4; possible D gene TRBD1, 6 bases. The V end lost 2 bases, the J end lost 7 bases, and 11 bases lay between the germline ends. Germline V gives CDR1 LNHDA, CDR2 SQIVND (reference sequence). This CDR3 comprises 14 residues. The DNA for the CDR3 is TGTGCCAGTAGTATACGGACAGCGGTTGAAAAACTGTTTTTT. Protein: CASSIRTAVEKLFF.

The chain combines TRBV7-9 with TRBJ1-4, with D possibly matching TRBD1 (6 bases). V was cut by 4 bases and J by 12 bases, with 15 bases left in between. This CDR3 region has 13 residues. Germline V gene sequence: CDR1 SEHNR, CDR2 FQNEAQ (reference sequence). CDR3 DNA sequence: TGTGCCAGCAGCTCCACAGAACCAGGGGAACTGTTTTTT. Translating gives CASSSTEPGELFF.

V usage is TRBV11-3 and J usage is TRBJ1-1; TRBD1 is a possible D gene (5 bases). Per germline, CDR1 SGHNT and CDR2 YENEEA. The CDR3 loop spans 13 amino acids. V dropped 0 bases and J dropped 5 bases, with 7 bases sitting between them. The CDR3 coding sequence is TGTGCCAGCAGCTTAGAGAAGGGGACTGAAGCTTTCTTT. Its protein is CASSLEKGTEAFF.

The rearrangement joins TRBV18 to TRBJ1-1; D is perhaps TRBD1 (6 bases). This CDR3 has 16 residues. The V gene's germline CDR1 is KGHSH and CDR2 LQKENI. V lost 4 bases and J lost 0, with 15 bases in between. CDR3 sequence reads: CASSLPTGMVNTEAFF. CDR3 in DNA: TGTGCCAGCTCACTTCCAACAGGGATGGTGAACACTGAAGCTTTCTTT.

The chain joins TRBV6-5 to TRBJ1-3, with no clear D. CDR3 length: 15 amino acids. Germline loops: CDR1 MNHEY, CDR2 SVGAGI. Trimming took 2 bases from V and 2 from J, leaving 10 bases between them. Here the CDR3 DNA reads TGTGCCAGCAGTTACGGCGCGCAGGCTGGAAACACCATATATTTT. It translates to CASSYGAQAGNTIYF.

The rearrangement uses TRBV30 and TRBJ1-1; no definite D call. Germline loops: CDR1 GTSNPN, CDR2 SVGIG (reference sequence). The CDR3 totals 12 residues. Trimming took off 1 base at V and 10 bases at J, with 13 bases between the two ends. Here the CDR3 DNA reads TGTGCCTGGAGTGGGCAATCGGAGGGAGCTTTCTTT. Its protein is CAWSGQSEGAFF.

CDR3 residues: CASNLLSSSTDTQYF. CDR3 bases: TGTGCCAGCAATCTGTTGTCGTCTAGCACAGATACGCAGTATTTT. V is TRBV27 and J is TRBJ2-3; D remains unclear. The V gene's germline CDR1 is MNHEY and CDR2 SMNVEV (reference sequence). The length of the CDR3 is 15 residues. The V gene lost 7 bases and the J gene lost 0 bases, with 14 bases spanning the gap.

The chain uses TRBV2 and TRBJ2-3; unclear D gene. The CDR3 runs to 14 residues. V lost 3 bases, J lost 0 bases, and 7 bases lay in between. CDR1 and CDR2 (germline): SNHLY, FYNNEI. CDR3 loop: CASSEFRSTDTQYF. In DNA form, the CDR3 reads TGTGCCAGCAGTGAGTTCAGGAGCACAGATACGCAGTATTTT.

This clone appeared once. The rearrangement uses TRBV27 and TRBJ2-7; no clear D. The CDR3 has 15 residues. CDR1 and CDR2 (germline): MNHEY, SMNVEV (reference sequence). V was shortened by 2 bases and J by 0 bases, with 11 bases between the two germline ends. The CDR3 DNA reads TGTGCCAGCAGTTTACAGGCCCGTAGCTCCTACGAGCAGTACTTC. Residues: CASSLQARSSYEQYF.

The V call is TRBV6-4, the J call TRBJ1-5; D might be TRBD1 (5 bases). Trimming left V 11 bases short and J 2 bases short, with 13 bases between. The germline V gene encodes CDR1 MRHNA and CDR2 SNTAGT. There are 13 residues in the CDR3. The CDR3: CAALHRRNQPQHF. Written as DNA, the CDR3 is TGTGCCGCGCTTCACAGGCGCAATCAGCCCCAGCATTTT.

V is TRBV29-1 and J is TRBJ2-7; TRBD1 matches at 9 bases. V dropped 2 bases and J dropped 8; count of bases not matched to a gene: 4. Per the germline V gene, CDR1 is SQVTM and CDR2 is ANQGSEA. There are 12 residues in the CDR3. CDR3 region: CSVEKGQGQQYF. The CDR3 DNA follows: TGCAGCGTTGAAAAGGGACAGGGTCAGCAGTACTTC.

The CDR3 DNA is TGTGCCAGCAGTGAAGCCCCCGGCAGGGCGAACTATGGCTACACCTTC. It yields the protein CASSEAPGRANYGYTF. This chain links TRBV6-1 with TRBJ1-2, with a possible D match to TRBD1 (5 bases). Germline V gene data show CDR1 as MNHNS and CDR2 as SASEGT. Trimming left V 0 bases short and J 2 bases short, with 13 bases between. The CDR3 has 16 residues.

A remark on this clone: This sample includes further DNA sequences coding for the same CDR3. V is TRBV9 and J is TRBJ2-6; possibly TRBD1 for D (6 bases). The V gene's germline CDR1 is SGDLS and CDR2 YYNGEE. The V end lost 0 bases, the J end lost 0 bases, and 10 bases lay between the germline ends. This CDR3 spans 17 amino acids. Here the CDR3 DNA reads TGTGCCAGCAGCGTAGGCCAGGGGAGCTCTGGGGCCAACGTCCTGACTTTC. This codes for CASSVGQGSSGANVLTF.

The chain combines TRBV5-1 with TRBJ2-6, with TRBD2 as a possible D gene (6 bases). This CDR3 is 20 amino acids long. V lost 3 bases and J 4 bases, leaving 26 bases between the germline ends. CDR1 SGHRS and CDR2 YFSETQ come from the germline V gene. The CDR3: CASSSRLGGNTVTGANVLTF. CDR3 sequence (DNA): TGCGCCAGCAGCTCGAGGTTGGGGGGAAACACAGTTACCGGGGCCAACGTCCTGACTTTC.

V gene TRBV7-9 combines with J gene TRBJ2-7; 9 nucleotides align to TRBD2. Germline trimming cut 7 bases from V and 0 bases from J; bases unmatched to any gene: 7. There are 15 residues in the CDR3. CDR1 and CDR2 (germline): SEHNR, FQNEAQ (reference sequence). The CDR3 reads CASTSSGARSYEQYF. In DNA, the CDR3 is TGTGCCAGCACCTCTAGCGGGGCCCGCTCCTACGAGCAGTACTTC.

The genes are TRBV7-6 and TRBJ2-2, with a possible D match to TRBD2 (5 bases). V lost 1 base and J lost 0, with 15 bases in between. The CDR3 spans 18 residues. Germline V gene lookup returns CDR1 SGHVS and CDR2 FNYEAQ. This CDR3 reads CASSLDIRGQANTGELFF. Here the CDR3 DNA reads TGTGCCAGCAGCTTAGATATACGAGGGCAGGCGAACACCGGGGAGCTGTTTTTT. The full variable domain, with the rest looked up from reference TRBV7-6 and TRBJ2-2, is GAGVSQSPRYKVTKRGQDVALRCDPISGHVSLYWYRQALGQGPEFLTYFNYEAQQDKSGLPNDRFSAERPEGSISTLTIQRTEQRDSAMYRCASSLDIRGQANTGELFFGEGSRLTVL.

The J gene is TRBJ1-4, the V gene TRBV28; no firm D call. V shed 6 bases and J shed 3 bases, with 11 bases lying between them. The CDR3 loop spans 14 amino acids. Germline V gene lookup returns CDR1 MDHEN and CDR2 SYDVKM. Written as DNA, the CDR3 is TGTGCCAGCAGCTGGCTGGTTCCTAATGAAAAACTGTTTTTT. Translating it yields CASSWLVPNEKLFF.